Each of the 5 T cell receptor beta chains below was sequenced from the same sample in a study of beta chain features in type 1 diabetes (dated by TCRdb to the late 2010s). Overall results and qualifications from the work: Type 1 diabetes patients showed a moderate but significant shortening of TCRB CDR3 length in all four CD4+ subsets.

Library preparation used the immunoSEQ multiplex PCR assay. The entire amount of isolated RNA was reverse transcribed using the High Capacity cDNA Reverse Transcription Kit, so the sequenced TCRB transcripts were expressed ones. TCRdb took this table from immuneACCESS and kept in-frame rearrangements with V and J called. Such tables lack part of the clones; where checked against another copy, unresolved V genes explain under half of the gap, and the rest is unexplained. Present in this sample are around 150,000 clones, 10% of which were seen just once. 0.5% of the sample belongs to the ten largest clones. For these receptors, no antigen is known. The sequenced material came from central memory CD4+ T cells from blood. The source is a man aged 25 to 45 with type 1 diabetes.

CDR3 nucleotides: TGTGCCAGCAGTTTCGGGGAGAACCATCTAAAGCAGTTCTTC. Its protein product is CASSFGENHLKQFF. V usage is TRBV27 and J usage is TRBJ2-1; perhaps TRBD2 as D (5 bases). V lost 3 bases to trimming and J lost 11 bases, with 17 bases between them. CDR3 length: 14 amino acids. The germline V gene has CDR1 MNHEY and CDR2 SMNVEV (reference sequence).

V usage is TRBV2 and J usage is TRBJ2-7; TRBD2 aligns across 10 bases. This CDR3 spans 15 amino acids. Germline V gives CDR1 SNHLY, CDR2 FYNNEI. V shed 10 bases and J 2 bases; nucleotides not matched to a gene: 11. Written as DNA, the CDR3 is TGTGCCATCCAGAATCCGACTAGCGGGCCCTACGAGCAGTACTTC. Protein: CAIQNPTSGPYEQYF.

This chain connects TRBV2 to TRBJ1-2; TRBD1 is a possible D gene (6 bases). Trimming took 9 bases from V and 5 from J, leaving 19 bases between them. The CDR3 is 14 residues long. CDR1 and CDR2 (germline): SNHLY, FYNNEI. CDR3 DNA sequence: TGTGCCAGTCGATTTATGGACAGTGGGTATGGCTACACCTTC. As protein: CASRFMDSGYGYTF.

This sequence joins TRBV5-6 and TRBJ2-7; 8 nucleotides agree with TRBD2. V was clipped by 3 bases and J by 6 bases; unmatched bases: 8. The CDR3 has 14 amino acids. The germline V gene has CDR1 SGHDT and CDR2 YYEEEE. The CDR3 here is CASSSPSGSREQYF. The CDR3, as DNA: TGTGCCAGCAGCTCCCCCAGCGGGAGTCGCGAGCAGTACTTC.

The chain links TRBV14 to TRBJ2-3; tentatively, D is TRBD2 (6 bases). The CDR3 totals 14 residues. In germline, CDR1 is SGHDN, CDR2 FVKESK. Trimming pared 4 bases from V and 2 bases from J, leaving 10 bases between. The CDR3 region has the DNA TGTGCCAGCAGCCCCAGGACTATCACAGATACGCAGTATTTT. It yields the protein CASSPRTITDTQYF.